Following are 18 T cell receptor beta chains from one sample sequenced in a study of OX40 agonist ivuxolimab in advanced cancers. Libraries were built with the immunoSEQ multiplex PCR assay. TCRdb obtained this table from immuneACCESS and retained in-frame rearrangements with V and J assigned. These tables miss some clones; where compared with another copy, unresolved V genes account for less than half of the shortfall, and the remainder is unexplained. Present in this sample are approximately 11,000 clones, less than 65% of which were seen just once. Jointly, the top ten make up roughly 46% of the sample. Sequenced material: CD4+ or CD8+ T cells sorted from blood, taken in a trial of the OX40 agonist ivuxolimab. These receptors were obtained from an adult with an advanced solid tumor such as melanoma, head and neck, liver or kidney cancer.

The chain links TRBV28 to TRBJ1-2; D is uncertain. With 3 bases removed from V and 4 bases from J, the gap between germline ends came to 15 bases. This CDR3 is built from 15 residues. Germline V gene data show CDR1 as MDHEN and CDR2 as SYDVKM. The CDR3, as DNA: TGTGCCAGCAGTTTCCCCTTTTCGGGGTCCTATGGCTACACCTTC. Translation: CASSFPFSGSYGYTF.

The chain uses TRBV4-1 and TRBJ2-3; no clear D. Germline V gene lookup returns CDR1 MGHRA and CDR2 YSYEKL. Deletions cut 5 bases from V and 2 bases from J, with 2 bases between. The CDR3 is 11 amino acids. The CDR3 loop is CASSDTDTQYF. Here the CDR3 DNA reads TGCGCCAGCAGCGACACAGATACGCAGTATTTT.

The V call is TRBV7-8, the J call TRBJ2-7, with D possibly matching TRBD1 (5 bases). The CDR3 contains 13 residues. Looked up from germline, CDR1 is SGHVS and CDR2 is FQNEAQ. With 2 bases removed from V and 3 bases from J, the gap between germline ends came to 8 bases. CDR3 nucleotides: TGTGCCAGCAGCTTACGCAGGGTCTACGAGCAGTACTTC. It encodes CASSLRRVYEQYF.

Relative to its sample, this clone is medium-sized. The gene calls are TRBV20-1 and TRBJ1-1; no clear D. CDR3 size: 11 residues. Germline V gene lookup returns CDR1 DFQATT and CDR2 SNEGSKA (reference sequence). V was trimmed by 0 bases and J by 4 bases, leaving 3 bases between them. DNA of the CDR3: TGCAGTGCTAGAGATGGCACTGAAGCTTTCTTT. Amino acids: CSARDGTEAFF.

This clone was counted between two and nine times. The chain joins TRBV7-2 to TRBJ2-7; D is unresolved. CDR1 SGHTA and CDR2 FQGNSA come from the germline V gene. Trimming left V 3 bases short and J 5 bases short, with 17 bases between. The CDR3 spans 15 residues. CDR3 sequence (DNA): TGTGCCAGCAGCTTCAGCATCGTCCGCGGCCACGAGCAGTACTTC. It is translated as CASSFSIVRGHEQYF.

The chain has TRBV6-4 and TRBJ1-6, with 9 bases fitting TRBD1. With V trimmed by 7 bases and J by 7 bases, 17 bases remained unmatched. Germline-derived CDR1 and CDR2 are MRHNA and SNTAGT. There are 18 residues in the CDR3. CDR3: CASISPHRGLGLNSPLHF. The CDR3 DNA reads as TGTGCCAGCATTTCCCCACACAGGGGGCTTGGTCTAAATTCACCCCTCCACTTT.

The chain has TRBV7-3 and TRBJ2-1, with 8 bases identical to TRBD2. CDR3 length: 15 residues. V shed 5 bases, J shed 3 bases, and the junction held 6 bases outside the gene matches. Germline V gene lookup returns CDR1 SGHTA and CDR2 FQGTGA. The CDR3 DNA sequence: TGTGCCAGCAGCCCGCTAGCGGGCATCTACAATGAGCAGTTCTTC. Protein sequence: CASSPLAGIYNEQFF.

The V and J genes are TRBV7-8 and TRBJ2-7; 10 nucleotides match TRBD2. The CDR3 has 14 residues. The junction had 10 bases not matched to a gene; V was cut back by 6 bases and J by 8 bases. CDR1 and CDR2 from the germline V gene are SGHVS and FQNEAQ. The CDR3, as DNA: TGTGCCAGCAGATTAACTAGCGGGATCACCCAGCAGTACTTC. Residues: CASRLTSGITQQYF. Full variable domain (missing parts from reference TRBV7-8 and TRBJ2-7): GAGVSQSPRYKVAKRGQDVALRCDPISGHVSLFWYQQALGQGPEFLTYFQNEAQLDKSGLPSDRFFAERPEGSVSTLKIQRTQQEDSAVYLCASRLTSGITQQYFGPGTRLTVT.

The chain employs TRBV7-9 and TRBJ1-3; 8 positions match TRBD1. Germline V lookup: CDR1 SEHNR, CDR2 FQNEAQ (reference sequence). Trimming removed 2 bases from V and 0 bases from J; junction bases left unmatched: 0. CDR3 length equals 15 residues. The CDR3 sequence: CASSLTGGSGNTIYF. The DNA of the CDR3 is TGTGCCAGCAGCTTAACAGGGGGCTCTGGAAACACCATATATTTT.

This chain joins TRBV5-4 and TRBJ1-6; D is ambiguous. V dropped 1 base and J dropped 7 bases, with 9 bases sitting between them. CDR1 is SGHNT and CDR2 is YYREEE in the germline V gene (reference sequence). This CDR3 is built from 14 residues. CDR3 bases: TGTGCCAGCAGCTTGATCCAGACAAATTCACCCCTCCACTTT. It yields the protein CASSLIQTNSPLHF. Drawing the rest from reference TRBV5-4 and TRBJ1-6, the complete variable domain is ETGVTQSPTHLIKTRGQQVTLRCSSQSGHNTVSWYQQALGQGPQFIFQYYREEENGRGNFPPRFSGLQFPNYSSELNVNALELDDSALYLCASSLIQTNSPLHFGNGTRLTVT.

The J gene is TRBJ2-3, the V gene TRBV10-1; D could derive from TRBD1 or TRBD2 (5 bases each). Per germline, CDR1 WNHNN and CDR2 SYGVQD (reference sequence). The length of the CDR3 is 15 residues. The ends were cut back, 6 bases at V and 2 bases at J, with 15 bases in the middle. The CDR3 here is CASSGGTLDTDTQYF. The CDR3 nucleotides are TGCGCCAGCAGCGGTGGGACGCTTGACACAGATACGCAGTATTTT.

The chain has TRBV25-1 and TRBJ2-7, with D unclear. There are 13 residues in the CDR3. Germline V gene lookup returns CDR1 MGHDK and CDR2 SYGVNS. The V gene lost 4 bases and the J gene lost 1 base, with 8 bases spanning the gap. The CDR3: CASSGWSSYEQYF. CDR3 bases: TGTGCCAGCAGTGGGTGGTCTTCCTACGAGCAGTACTTC.

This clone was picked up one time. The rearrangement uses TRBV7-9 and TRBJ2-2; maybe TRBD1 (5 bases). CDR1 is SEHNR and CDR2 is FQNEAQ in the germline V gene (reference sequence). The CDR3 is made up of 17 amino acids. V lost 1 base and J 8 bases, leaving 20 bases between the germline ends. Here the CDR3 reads CASSLGGPWTAVGELFF. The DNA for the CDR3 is TGTGCCAGCAGCTTAGGGGGCCCGTGGACGGCAGTAGGGGAGCTGTTTTTT.

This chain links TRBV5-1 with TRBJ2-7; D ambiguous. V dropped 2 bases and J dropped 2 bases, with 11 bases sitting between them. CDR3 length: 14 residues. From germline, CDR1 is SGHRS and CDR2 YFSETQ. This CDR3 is CASSFRVGAYEQYF. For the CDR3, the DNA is TGCGCCAGCAGCTTTAGGGTAGGAGCCTACGAGCAGTACTTC.

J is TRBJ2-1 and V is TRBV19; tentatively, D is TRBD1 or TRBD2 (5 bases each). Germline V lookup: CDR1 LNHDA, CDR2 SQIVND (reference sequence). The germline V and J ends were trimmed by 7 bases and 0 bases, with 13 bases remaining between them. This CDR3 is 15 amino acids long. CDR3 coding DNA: TGTGCCAGTACCATGGGGCGGGTCTCCTACAATGAGCAGTTCTTC. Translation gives CASTMGRVSYNEQFF. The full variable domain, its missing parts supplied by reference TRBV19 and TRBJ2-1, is DGGITQSPKYLFRKEGQNVTLSCEQNLNHDAMYWYRQDPGQGLRLIYYSQIVNDFQKGDIAEGYSVSREKKESFPLTVTSAQKNPTAFYLCASTMGRVSYNEQFFGPGTRLTVL.

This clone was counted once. For the CDR3, the DNA is TGCGCCAGCAGCTTTAACTCAAACAATGAGCAGTTCTTC. Residues: CASSFNSNNEQFF. The rearrangement links TRBV5-1 to TRBJ2-1; D remains ambiguous. CDR3 length equals 13 residues. V was pared by 2 bases and J by 5 bases, with 8 bases between. Germline V CDR1 and CDR2: SGHRS, YFSETQ. The whole variable domain, remainder taken from reference TRBV5-1 and TRBJ2-1, is KAGVTQTPRYLIKTRGQQVTLSCSPISGHRSVSWYQQTPGQGLQFLFEYFSETQRNKGNFPGRFSGRQFSNSRSEMNVSTLELGDSALYLCASSFNSNNEQFFGPGTRLTVL.

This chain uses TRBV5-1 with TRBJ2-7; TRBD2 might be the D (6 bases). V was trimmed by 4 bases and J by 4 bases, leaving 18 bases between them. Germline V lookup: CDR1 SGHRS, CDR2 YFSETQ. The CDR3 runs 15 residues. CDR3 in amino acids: CASSTPEGALYEQYF. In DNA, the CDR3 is TGCGCCAGCAGCACCCCGGAGGGAGCGTTATACGAGCAGTACTTC.

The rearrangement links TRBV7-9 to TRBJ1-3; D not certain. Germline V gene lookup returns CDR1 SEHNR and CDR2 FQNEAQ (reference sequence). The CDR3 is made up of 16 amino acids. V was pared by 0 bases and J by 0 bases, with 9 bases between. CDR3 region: CASSLATDSSGNTIYF. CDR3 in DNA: TGTGCCAGCAGCTTAGCGACGGATAGCTCTGGAAACACCATATATTTT.